Listed below are T cell receptor beta chains from one sample, sequenced in a study of shared clonotypes between healthy human individuals. The method was immunoSEQ multiplex PCR; TCRdb's version includes in-frame clones alone and lacks a portion of them. The sample lists over a million clones; approximately 98% were seen once. The material sequenced was naive CD4+ T cells sorted from blood. The receptors derive from a man aged 30 to 39 in good health. CDR3s include the opening cysteine and the closing phenylalanine or tryptophan. A D gene is named only where the DNA matches it firmly. For some rows the clone size is stated as once, few or many, or as a class when expanded; others skip it.

CDR3 protein,CDR3 DNA,clone size,J gene,V gene,D gene
CASNRGSYTGELFF,TGTGCCAGCAACCGCGGGTCGTACACCGGGGAGCTGTTTTTT,.,TRBJ2-2,TRBV28,.
CASSFRQGYNEQFF,TGTGCCAGCAGCTTCAGGCAGGGTTATAATGAGCAGTTCTTC,.,TRBJ2-1,TRBV5-4,.
CASSGAGGGYEQYF,TGCGCCAGCAGCGGAGCGGGAGGAGGGTACGAGCAGTACTTC,once,TRBJ2-7,TRBV5-1,TRBD2
CASSLALPEGTRDYGYTF,TGTGCCAGCAGCTTAGCCCTACCCGAAGGTACGAGGGACTATGGCTACACCTTC,.,TRBJ1-2,TRBV11-2,.
CATILGGMNTEAFF,TGTGCCACCATCCTAGGGGGCATGAACACTGAAGCTTTCTTT,.,TRBJ1-1,TRBV15,TRBD1
CASSRQTPTSGSVYEQYF,TGCGCCAGCAGTAGACAGACACCTACTAGCGGGAGTGTATACGAGCAGTACTTC,.,TRBJ2-7,TRBV5-1,TRBD2
CASSSLGSANYGYTF,TGTGCCAGCAGCTCCTTAGGGTCTGCTAACTATGGCTACACCTTC,.,TRBJ1-2,TRBV28,.
CASSITGSGTQYF,TGTGCCAGTAGTATCACAGGGAGCGGGACCCAGTACTTC,.,TRBJ2-5,TRBV19,.
CASSEETQRAQYF,TGTGCCAGCAGTGAAGAGACCCAAAGGGCCCAGTACTTC,.,TRBJ2-5,TRBV6-1,.
CASSSGQGEYGYTF,TGCGCCAGCAGCTCGGGACAGGGAGAGTATGGCTACACCTTC,.,TRBJ1-2,TRBV5-1,TRBD1
CAIRKGTSSEQYF,TGTGCCATCAGAAAAGGGACTAGCAGCGAGCAGTACTTC,.,TRBJ2-7,TRBV10-3,TRBD2
CASSFRPGVETQYF,TGTGCCAGCAGCTTTCGTCCGGGAGTAGAGACCCAGTACTTC,.,TRBJ2-5,TRBV5-6,.
CASSSRDEQFF,TGTGCCAGCTCATCTAGGGATGAGCAGTTCTTC,.,TRBJ2-1,TRBV18,.
CASSLGTVNYGYTF,TGTGCCAGCAGCTTAGGGACAGTCAACTATGGCTACACCTTC,once,TRBJ1-2,TRBV11-2,.
CASARVTGELFF,TGTGCCAGCGCTCGGGTAACCGGGGAGCTGTTTTTT,.,TRBJ2-2,TRBV27,.
CASMARVSGYEQYF,TGTGCCAGCATGGCGAGGGTTTCGGGCTACGAGCAGTACTTC,.,TRBJ2-7,TRBV2,.
CASSYPPGGSNEKLFF,TGTGCCAGCAGTTACCCCCCGGGAGGGTCTAATGAAAAACTGTTTTTT,once,TRBJ1-4,TRBV6-6,.
CAWSETYEQYF,TGTGCCTGGAGTGAGACCTACGAGCAGTACTTC,.,TRBJ2-7,TRBV30,.